The source of this TCR beta chain is a study of blood T cell repertoires in COVID-19. The V end lost 4 bases, the J end lost 0 bases, and 8 bases lay between the germline ends. The CDR3 is 14 amino acids. Looked up from germline, CDR1 is KGHDR and CDR2 is SFDVKD. Concerning this clone: The sample holds other DNA sequences that translate to the same CDR3.

In the original processing: For nucleated cells, counts were estimated from reference gene primer amplification. The repertoire was sequenced with immunoSEQ multiplex PCR; TCRdb's copy has only in-frame clones and lacks some. V, J and clone size were drawn from that table, and D and trimming were deduced from the DNA. The table lists 200,000 to 250,000 clones, about 81% of them singletons. The age range of participants was 18 to 89 years, with residence in about two dozen US areas. Which cohort a participant joined came from the clinical history participants gave. Cohort 3 donors were reported recovered after two negative PCRs, clearance, or symptom resolution.

The V and J genes are TRBV24-1 and TRBJ1-2; maybe TRBD1 (5 bases). This receptor was obtained from a man in his forties or fifties who had recovered from COVID-19. Sequencing input: PBMCs or T cells enriched from blood (not recorded which). CDR3 in amino acids: CATSDGDSNYGYTF. The CDR3 nucleotides are TGTGCCACCAGTGACGGGGACTCTAACTATGGCTACACCTTC.